Listed here are 25 T cell receptor beta chains from one sample, sequenced in a study of cytomegalovirus exposure and HLA in healthy donors. Libraries were prepared by immunoSEQ multiplex PCR; TCRdb keeps only in-frame clonotypes and omits some of them. Found here are some 110,000 clones, 80% to 90% of them singletons; the top ten hold nearly 4.5%. Source material: PBMCs. The receptors originated from a man aged 18 to 29 in good health and CMV-seropositive.

The genes are TRBV6-5 and TRBJ1-1; 8 bases agree with TRBD1. V was pared by 7 bases and J by 3 bases, with 7 bases of the junction left unmatched. CDR3 length equals 14 residues. The germline V gene encodes CDR1 MNHEY and CDR2 SVGAGI. CDR3 sequence: CASIRPGGHTEAFF. DNA for the CDR3: TGTGCCAGCATTCGACCAGGGGGCCACACTGAAGCTTTCTTT.

CDR3 loop: CASSLAGTGRSNGYTF. The CDR3 region has the DNA TGCGCCAGCAGCTTGGCGGGGACAGGGAGAAGCAATGGCTACACCTTC. The rearrangement joins TRBV5-1 to TRBJ1-2, with 9 bases aligning to TRBD1. V was pared by 0 bases and J by 6 bases, with 9 bases of the junction left unmatched. The CDR3 runs to 16 residues. Germline V gene data show CDR1 as SGHRS and CDR2 as YFSETQ.

This clone was seen more than once but under ten times. The chain uses TRBV7-9 and TRBJ1-1; possibly TRBD1 for D (6 bases). V dropped 1 base and J dropped 10 bases, with 19 bases sitting between them. Germline CDR1 and CDR2: SEHNR and FQNEAQ (reference sequence). CDR3 size: 15 residues. The CDR3 bases are TGTGCCAGCAGCTTAGGGGGGTTACCAGGGGCAGGAGCTTTCTTT. Its protein is CASSLGGLPGAGAFF. The whole variable domain, remainder taken from reference TRBV7-9 and TRBJ1-1, is DTGVSQNPRHKITKRGQNVTFRCDPISEHNRLYWYRQTLGQGPEFLTYFQNEAQLEKSRLLSDRFSAERPKGSFSTLEIQRTEQGDSAMYLCASSLGGLPGAGAFFGQGTRLTVV.

The CDR3 sequence is CASSYRVQETQYF. DNA for the CDR3: TGTGCCAGCAGCTACAGGGTCCAAGAGACCCAGTACTTC. This chain joins TRBV5-6 and TRBJ2-5, with D tentatively TRBD1 (6 bases). This CDR3 has 13 residues. Looked up from germline, CDR1 is SGHDT and CDR2 is YYEEEE. The ends were cut back, 3 bases at V and 1 base at J, with 7 bases in the middle.

This clone appeared a single time. The chain is built from TRBV6-8 and TRBJ2-1; D is ambiguous. Trimming removed 2 bases at V and 0 bases at J, with 11 bases between. CDR3 length equals 16 residues. CDR1 is MNHGY and CDR2 is SAAAGT in the germline V gene. The CDR3 bases are TGTGCCAGCAGTTACCACATACGGAGCTCCTACAATGAGCAGTTCTTC. This translates into CASSYHIRSSYNEQFF.

This clone was counted once. The chain carries TRBV28 and TRBJ1-4, with D unresolved. CDR1 and CDR2 from the germline V gene are MDHEN and SYDVKM. Trimming removed 7 bases at V and 0 bases at J, with 15 bases between. There are 16 residues in the CDR3. The chain's CDR3 is CASTRQLVATNEKLFF. The CDR3 coding sequence is TGTGCCAGCACAAGGCAGCTAGTTGCAACTAATGAAAAACTGTTTTTT.

The chain carries TRBV6-6 and TRBJ2-2, with D perhaps TRBD2 (5 bases). With 8 bases removed from V and 5 bases from J, the gap between germline ends came to 9 bases. Germline V lookup: CDR1 MNHNY, CDR2 SVGAGI (reference sequence). The CDR3 length is 12 residues. CDR3 in DNA: TGTGCCAGCGCGGGCGGGACCGGGGAGCTGTTTTTT. Encoded protein: CASAGGTGELFF.

The chain has TRBV6-5 and TRBJ1-2; D not certain. CDR1 MNHEY and CDR2 SVGAGI come from the germline V gene. Trimming took off 6 bases at V and 8 bases at J, with 16 bases between the two ends. CDR3 size: 13 residues. CDR3 DNA sequence: TGTGCCAGCAGCTTCGAAATATCCGGGGGCTACACCTTC. Its translation: CASSFEISGGYTF.

V is TRBV6-5 and J is TRBJ1-2, with D tentatively TRBD1 (6 bases). V lost 6 bases to trimming and J lost 0 bases, with 14 bases between them. This CDR3 comprises 15 residues. Germline loops: CDR1 MNHEY, CDR2 SVGAGI. CDR3 DNA: TGTGCCAGCAGGGTCCGGACAGCTTCTAACTATGGCTACACCTTC. This gives the protein CASRVRTASNYGYTF.

This chain connects TRBV10-2 to TRBJ1-2, with D hard to call. The CDR3 is 14 residues long. Germline CDR1 is WSHSY and CDR2 is SAAADI. V was cut by 3 bases and J by 6 bases, with 14 bases left in between. The CDR3 here is CASSDIALVDGYTF. The CDR3 nucleotides are TGCGCCAGCAGTGATATTGCACTAGTAGATGGCTACACCTTC.

V is TRBV6-5 and J is TRBJ1-2, with 7 bases matching TRBD1. This CDR3 has 14 amino acids. Germline V gene lookup returns CDR1 MNHEY and CDR2 SVGAGI. V lost 5 bases to trimming and J lost 4 bases; unmatched junction nucleotides: 7. CDR3 nucleotide sequence: TGTGCCAGCAGTGACCAGGGGACAGCCTATGGCTACACCTTC. Translated: CASSDQGTAYGYTF.

V is TRBV5-6 and J is TRBJ1-3; possibly TRBD1 for D (5 bases). Germline CDR1 SGHDT, CDR2 YYEEEE. V shed 5 bases and J shed 3 bases, with 9 bases lying between them. This CDR3 has 13 residues. The DNA of the CDR3 is TGTGCCAGCAGTTCAGGGTTTGGAAACACCATATATTTT. Residues: CASSSGFGNTIYF.

This chain links TRBV4-2 with TRBJ2-3; 9 nucleotides line up with TRBD2. The junction had 5 bases not matched to a gene; V was cut back by 1 base and J by 3 bases. The CDR3 spans 16 residues. Germline V lookup: CDR1 LGHNA, CDR2 YNFKEQ. The CDR3 sequence is CASSQGLAGRTDTQYF. DNA of the CDR3: TGTGCCAGCAGCCAAGGTCTAGCGGGGAGGACAGATACGCAGTATTTT.

The rearrangement joins TRBV4-3 to TRBJ2-1; D is unclear. The CDR3 sequence is 17 residues long. Germline CDR1 is LGHNA and CDR2 is YSLEER. V was clipped by 1 base and J by 7 bases, with 20 bases between them. The CDR3 loop reads CASSQGVGYSHFNEQFF. CDR3 coding DNA: TGCGCCAGCAGCCAAGGGGTGGGTTACAGCCATTTTAATGAGCAGTTCTTC.

The chain is built from TRBV5-1 and TRBJ1-2; TRBD1 might be the D (6 bases). CDR1 is SGHRS, CDR2 YFSETQ, per germline. The CDR3 sequence is 15 residues long. V was clipped by 1 base and J by 5 bases, with 15 bases between them. The CDR3 protein is CASSLKAGEMYGYTF. DNA for the CDR3: TGCGCCAGCAGCTTGAAGGCAGGGGAAATGTATGGCTACACCTTC.

The V and J genes are TRBV11-2 and TRBJ2-5, with D maybe TRBD1 (6 bases). Between the trimmed V and J ends, which lost 2 bases and 2 bases, there was a span of 15 bases. Germline CDR1 reads SGHAT; CDR2 reads FQNNGV. The CDR3 runs 16 residues. The CDR3 DNA sequence: TGTGCCAGCAGCTTAACCGAGTGGGGGCCTCAAGAGACCCAGTACTTC. It encodes CASSLTEWGPQETQYF.

The chain employs TRBV5-4 and TRBJ2-7; 7 nucleotides align to TRBD2. This CDR3 region has 14 residues. The germline V gene encodes CDR1 SGHNT and CDR2 YYREEE (reference sequence). V trimming: 1 base; J trimming: 3 bases; junction bases outside the gene matches: 4. The chain's CDR3 is CASSLIGGGYEQYF. For the CDR3, the DNA is TGTGCCAGCAGCTTGATCGGCGGGGGCTACGAGCAGTACTTC.

The J gene is TRBJ2-4, the V gene TRBV5-1, with a tentative D call TRBD2 (6 bases). Trimming took off 3 bases at V and 1 base at J, with 14 bases between the two ends. Looked up from germline, CDR1 is SGHRS and CDR2 is YFSETQ. This CDR3 comprises 16 residues. The CDR3: CASSSGLGDAKNIQYF. The CDR3, as DNA: TGCGCCAGCAGCTCGGGACTGGGAGACGCCAAAAACATTCAGTACTTC.

V is TRBV7-2 and J is TRBJ2-1; 9 nucleotides line up with TRBD1. V gave up 8 bases and J gave up 3 bases; unmatched junction bases: 2. The CDR3 loop spans 13 amino acids. In germline, CDR1 is SGHTA, CDR2 FQGNSA. DNA for the CDR3: TGTGCCAGCGGGACAGGGATCTACAATGAGCAGTTCTTC. Protein product: CASGTGIYNEQFF.

The rearrangement uses TRBV11-2 and TRBJ2-2; D possibly corresponds to TRBD2 (5 bases). This CDR3 contains 16 residues. The V gene's germline CDR1 is SGHAT and CDR2 FQNNGV. The ends were cut back, 2 bases at V and 5 bases at J, with 15 bases in the middle. This CDR3 reads CASSLPRGSGTGELFF. Written as DNA, the CDR3 is TGTGCCAGCAGCTTACCTCGGGGTTCAGGAACCGGGGAGCTGTTTTTT.

The chain uses TRBV27 and TRBJ2-1; a weak D match, TRBD1 (6 bases). The V gene's germline CDR1 is MNHEY and CDR2 SMNVEV (reference sequence). Trimming stripped 8 bases from V and 2 bases from J, with 13 bases between. The length of the CDR3 is 14 residues. The chain's CDR3 is CASAPGQTYNEQFF. DNA for the CDR3: TGTGCCAGCGCGCCGGGACAAACCTACAATGAGCAGTTCTTC.

The chain is built from TRBV11-2 and TRBJ1-2, with D uncertain. The germline gives CDR1 SGHAT, CDR2 FQNNGV. With 5 bases removed from V and 4 bases from J, the gap between germline ends came to 17 bases. CDR3 length: 15 residues. CDR3 nucleotides: TGTGCCAGCAGCATATCTTACAACGGACTCTATGGCTACACCTTC. This sequence encodes CASSISYNGLYGYTF.

The gene calls are TRBV5-1 and TRBJ2-5; the D is unclear. The CDR3 covers 12 residues. Germline CDR1 SGHRS, CDR2 YFSETQ. The germline V and J ends were trimmed by 2 bases and 5 bases, with 7 bases remaining between them. The CDR3 nucleotides are TGCGCCAGCAGCTTCTCCGGTGAGACCCAGTACTTC. Translating it yields CASSFSGETQYF. The full variable domain, in which reference TRBV5-1 and TRBJ2-5 provide the parts outside the CDR3, is KAGVTQTPRYLIKTRGQQVTLSCSPISGHRSVSWYQQTPGQGLQFLFEYFSETQRNKGNFPGRFSGRQFSNSRSEMNVSTLELGDSALYLCASSFSGETQYFGPGTRLLVL.

The chain has TRBV19 and TRBJ2-5; 8 bases fit TRBD1. CDR1 is LNHDA, CDR2 SQIVND, per germline (reference sequence). V shed 6 bases and J 1 base; nucleotides not matched to a gene: 4. The CDR3 sequence is 14 residues long. CDR3 bases: TGTGCCAGTAGCCCGGGACAGGTCCAAGAGACCCAGTACTTC. Translation: CASSPGQVQETQYF.

In DNA, the CDR3 is TGTGCCAGCAGTGGCAGGGTAGGGGGCTCCTACGAGCAGTACTTC. This codes for CASSGRVGGSYEQYF. This chain uses TRBV21-1 with TRBJ2-7; TRBD1 is taken as the D call from the table, unchecked against the DNA. TRBV21-1 is tagged as a pseudogene. The CDR3 has 15 amino acids.